The 31 T cell receptor beta chains reported below all come from one sample, sequenced in a study of cytomegalovirus exposure and HLA in healthy donors. The PCR was carried out with 60 Vbeta primers and 13 Jbeta primers. The table came from immunoSEQ multiplex PCR; TCRdb's copy has only in-frame clones and leaves some out. The sample holds around 100,000 clones. The sample consisted of PBMCs. The receptors stem from a man aged 40-55 years in good health and CMV-seropositive.

The chain links TRBV5-1 to TRBJ2-2, with a tentative D call TRBD1 (6 bases). V lost 2 bases, J lost 0 bases, and 11 bases lay in between. CDR1 SGHRS and CDR2 YFSETQ come from the germline V gene. The CDR3 sequence is 16 residues long. The CDR3 coding sequence is TGCGCCAGCAGCTTCGCCTGGACAGCGAACACCGGGGAGCTGTTTTTT. This gives the protein CASSFAWTANTGELFF.

The rearrangement links TRBV29-1 to TRBJ2-6, with 7 bases that match TRBD2. CDR3 length equals 14 residues. Germline CDR1 and CDR2: SQVTM and ANQGSEA. V was clipped by 4 bases and J by 7 bases; unmatched bases: 7. The CDR3 DNA follows: TGCAGCGTTGGGCTAGCGGATGGAGCCAACGTCCTGACTTTC. This gives the protein CSVGLADGANVLTF.

The gene calls are TRBV7-2 and TRBJ2-7; 8 nucleotides match TRBD2. Germline V CDR1 and CDR2: SGHTA, FQGNSA. The CDR3 contains 14 residues. V lost 8 bases and J lost 7; bases outside the gene matches: 13. CDR3 sequence (DNA): TGTGCCAGCGGCATAAGCGGGAGCCTCGCGGAGCAGTACTTC. It is translated as CASGISGSLAEQYF.

V usage is TRBV6-6 and J usage is TRBJ2-5; D call uncertain. The germline V gene has CDR1 MNHNY and CDR2 SVGAGI (reference sequence). The ends were cut back, 0 bases at V and 2 bases at J, with 7 bases in the middle. The CDR3 runs to 14 residues. The CDR3 coding sequence is TGTGCCAGCAGTTACTCGATACAGCAAGAGACCCAGTACTTC. Translating gives CASSYSIQQETQYF.

This chain links TRBV4-3 with TRBJ2-5, with TRBD2 as a possible D gene (6 bases). TRBJ2-7 explains the end of the DNA better; the J call may be wrong. Per the germline V gene, CDR1 is LGHNA and CDR2 is YSLEER. The CDR3 spans 15 residues. The CDR3 loop is CASSQDYGRLYEQYF. The CDR3 DNA reads as TGCGCCAGCAGCCAAGATTACGGGAGATTATACGAGCAGTACTTC.

This chain joins TRBV6-6 and TRBJ1-3, with D unclear. Germline lookup yields CDR1 MNHNY and CDR2 SVGAGI (reference sequence). Trimming stripped 0 bases from V and 3 bases from J, with 9 bases between. This CDR3 contains 15 residues. As DNA, the CDR3 is TGTGCCAGCAGTTACTCAGAGGGAGGTGGAAACACCATATATTTT. Translation: CASSYSEGGGNTIYF.

The J gene is TRBJ2-7, the V gene TRBV14; D is unresolved. The CDR3 has 14 residues. Germline-derived CDR1 and CDR2 are SGHDN and FVKESK. The V gene lost 0 bases and the J gene lost 4 bases, with 10 bases spanning the gap. The CDR3 region is CASSQDWSKYEQYF. CDR3 nucleotide sequence: TGTGCCAGCAGCCAAGATTGGTCTAAATACGAGCAGTACTTC.

To note about this clone: An end of the junction differs from the germline gene, which may be a read error. The rearrangement joins TRBV6-1 to TRBJ1-3, with a possible D match to TRBD1 (5 bases). Germline CDR1 MNHNS, CDR2 SASEGT. This CDR3 has 14 amino acids. CDR3 residues: CASSEDNRGRVVSF. Here the CDR3 DNA reads TGTGCCAGCAGTGAAGATAATAGGGGAAGGGTTGTAAGTTTT.

The chain is built from TRBV28 and TRBJ2-2; 7 bases match TRBD1. V shed 6 bases and J 5 bases; nucleotides not matched to a gene: 12. Germline V gives CDR1 MDHEN, CDR2 SYDVKM. The CDR3 runs 16 residues. The CDR3 nucleotides read TGTGCCAGCAGCCCCGACAGGGCTCCTAGTACCGGGGAGCTGTTTTTT. Its protein is CASSPDRAPSTGELFF. The full variable domain, completed using reference TRBV28 and TRBJ2-2, is DVKVTQSSRYLVKRTGEKVFLECVQDMDHENMFWYRQDPGLGLRLIYFSYDVKMKEKGDIPEGYSVSREKKERFSLILESASTNQTSMYLCASSPDRAPSTGELFFGEGSRLTVL.

This chain links TRBV6-5 with TRBJ2-7; 7 bases are a match to TRBD1. From germline, CDR1 is MNHEY and CDR2 SVGAGI. There are 14 residues in the CDR3. V was pared by 6 bases and J by 0 bases, with 5 bases of the junction left unmatched. DNA of the CDR3: TGTGCCAGCAGCCCGGACAGGAGCTCCTACGAGCAGTACTTC. As protein: CASSPDRSSYEQYF.

The chain carries TRBV30 and TRBJ2-2, with 9 bases fitting TRBD2. This CDR3 contains 19 residues. The V segment lost 0 bases and the J segment 0 bases; nucleotides outside the gene matches: 11. The germline CDR1 and CDR2 sequences are GTSNPN and SVGIG (reference sequence). The CDR3 DNA sequence: TGTGCCTGGAGTGTACGGCTAGCGGGACCCAAGGCGAACACCGGGGAGCTGTTTTTT. Protein sequence: CAWSVRLAGPKANTGELFF.

The CDR3 region is CASSKFRRRGRDQPQHF. The CDR3 DNA is TGTGCCAGCTCAAAATTTAGGAGGAGGGGGCGCGATCAGCCCCAGCATTTT. V gene TRBV28 combines with J gene TRBJ1-5; 7 nucleotides align to TRBD1. The CDR3 spans 17 residues. Trimming took 8 bases from V and 5 from J; bases not matched to a gene: 18. Germline V lookup: CDR1 MDHEN, CDR2 SYDVKM.

The chain joins TRBV7-9 to TRBJ2-7; 8 positions match TRBD1. V shed 0 bases, J shed 5 bases, and the junction held 12 bases outside the gene matches. There are 17 residues in the CDR3. CDR1 and CDR2 from the germline V gene are SEHNR and FQNEAQ (reference sequence). The DNA for the CDR3 is TGTGCCAGCAGCTTAGCCATAACCGGGACAGGTAGCGACGAGCAGTACTTC. This sequence encodes CASSLAITGTGSDEQYF.

This rearrangement joins TRBV19 to TRBJ1-5; D may be TRBD1 (5 bases). CDR3 length equals 16 residues. Germline assignment: CDR1 LNHDA and CDR2 SQIVND (reference sequence). V lost 4 bases to trimming and J lost 3 bases, with 16 bases between them. Written as DNA, the CDR3 is TGTGCCAGTAGTACGACGACAGACTCACTCAATCAGCCCCAGCATTTT. Its protein is CASSTTTDSLNQPQHF.

For this clone: Mismatch with germline at one junction end may stem from a read error. V usage is TRBV19 and J usage is TRBJ1-1; 8 bases are a match to TRBD1. This CDR3 has 14 amino acids. Germline V gene data show CDR1 as LNHDA and CDR2 as SQIVND (reference sequence). The CDR3 sequence: CASSLDRGETEAFF. The CDR3 DNA sequence: TGTGCCAGTAGTTTAGACAGGGGAGAAACTGAAGCTTTCTTT. Looking up the rest from reference TRBV19 and TRBJ1-1 gives the full variable domain: DGGITQSPKYLFRKEGQNVTLSCEQNLNHDAMYWYRQDPGQGLRLIYYSQIVNDFQKGDIAEGYSVSREKKESFPLTVTSAQKNPTAFYLCASSLDRGETEAFFGQGTRLTVV.

This chain connects TRBV19 to TRBJ2-7; a weak D match, TRBD2 (5 bases). Trimming stripped 0 bases from V and 2 bases from J, with 20 bases between. CDR1 and CDR2 from the germline V gene are LNHDA and SQIVND (reference sequence). The CDR3 runs 18 residues. The CDR3 sequence: CASSIDWVGEGIAYEQYF. As DNA, the CDR3 is TGTGCCAGTAGTATAGATTGGGTCGGTGAGGGAATCGCCTACGAGCAGTACTTC. Based on the CDR3 plus reference TRBV19 and TRBJ2-7, the full variable domain is DGGITQSPKYLFRKEGQNVTLSCEQNLNHDAMYWYRQDPGQGLRLIYYSQIVNDFQKGDIAEGYSVSREKKESFPLTVTSAQKNPTAFYLCASSIDWVGEGIAYEQYFGPGTRLTVT.

The chain is built from TRBV28 and TRBJ2-7; D remains ambiguous. Trimming pared 3 bases from V and 6 bases from J, leaving 18 bases between. This CDR3 is 15 amino acids long. From germline, CDR1 is MDHEN and CDR2 SYDVKM. Here the CDR3 reads CASSLHGSSDPEQYF. CDR3 coding DNA: TGTGCCAGCAGTTTGCATGGATCCAGCGATCCCGAGCAGTACTTC.

This sequence joins TRBV25-1 and TRBJ2-5, with 14 bases fitting TRBD2. The CDR3 sequence is 16 residues long. V was clipped by 5 bases and J by 5 bases; unmatched bases: 7. Germline V CDR1 and CDR2: MGHDK, SYGVNS. CDR3 DNA sequence: TGTGCCAGCAGTATGACTAGCGGGAGGGCGAGGGAGACCCAGTACTTC. This encodes CASSMTSGRARETQYF.

The rearrangement uses TRBV6-5 and TRBJ1-2; D remains ambiguous. Germline assignment: CDR1 MNHEY and CDR2 SVGAGI. This CDR3 comprises 13 residues. The V gene lost 6 bases and the J gene lost 0 bases, with 8 bases spanning the gap. CDR3 coding DNA: TGTGCCAGCAGGACCGGGACTAACTATGGCTACACCTTC. It encodes CASRTGTNYGYTF.

The rearrangement links TRBV19 to TRBJ2-2, with D possibly being TRBD1 (5 bases). Per germline, CDR1 LNHDA and CDR2 SQIVND (reference sequence). There are 15 residues in the CDR3. Trimming took 3 bases from V and 0 from J, leaving 8 bases between them. As DNA, the CDR3 is TGTGCCAGTAGTATCAGGGCCTCGAACACCGGGGAGCTGTTTTTT. It codes for CASSIRASNTGELFF.

V gene TRBV28 combines with J gene TRBJ2-6, with 7 bases lining up with TRBD1. The V gene end was trimmed by 3 bases and the J gene end by 0 bases; junction bases not matched to a gene: 11. This CDR3 comprises 19 residues. From germline, CDR1 is MDHEN and CDR2 SYDVKM. CDR3 sequence: CASSFRQGASFSGANVLTF. Here the CDR3 DNA reads TGTGCCAGCAGTTTCCGACAGGGAGCCTCCTTCTCTGGGGCCAACGTCCTGACTTTC.

The V call is TRBV6-1, the J call TRBJ1-3, with D hard to call. This CDR3 is built from 14 residues. Germline CDR1 MNHNS, CDR2 SASEGT. V lost 2 bases to trimming and J lost 9 bases, with 14 bases between them. Here the CDR3 DNA reads TGTGCCAGCAGTGAATTGACACCCGGTAGCACCATATATTTT. This translates into CASSELTPGSTIYF.

This sequence joins TRBV9 and TRBJ1-2; the D gene is possibly TRBD1 (6 bases). Trimming took off 3 bases at V and 7 bases at J, with 19 bases between the two ends. Looked up from germline, CDR1 is SGDLS and CDR2 is YYNGEE. This CDR3 has 15 amino acids. CDR3 nucleotides: TGTGCCAGCAGCGGCCCGGGACAAAGGGAAGGTGGCTACACCTTC. Translated: CASSGPGQREGGYTF.

The chain combines TRBV5-1 with TRBJ2-3; perhaps TRBD2 as D (5 bases). This CDR3 comprises 16 residues. Trimming pared 2 bases from V and 8 bases from J, leaving 21 bases between. The germline gives CDR1 SGHRS, CDR2 YFSETQ. CDR3 loop: CASSLTGGLLAGTQYF. The CDR3 coding sequence is TGCGCCAGCAGCTTAACGGGTGGACTCTTGGCAGGTACGCAGTATTTT.

The chain uses TRBV19 and TRBJ2-5, with TRBD2 as a possible D gene (7 bases). The CDR3 length is 12 residues. Deletions cut 7 bases from V and 14 bases from J, with 20 bases between. Per germline, CDR1 LNHDA and CDR2 SQIVND (reference sequence). For the CDR3, the DNA is TGTGCCAGTACCCTAAGGGGGGGGCCCTCCTACTTC. Translated, it gives CASTLRGGPSYF.

The rearrangement links TRBV6-5 to TRBJ1-1; unclear D gene. The V and J ends lost 2 bases and 4 bases respectively, with 11 bases between them. CDR1 MNHEY and CDR2 SVGAGI come from the germline V gene. This CDR3 is built from 14 residues. CDR3 sequence: CASSYVGEGTEAFF. The CDR3 DNA sequence: TGTGCCAGCAGTTACGTTGGGGAGGGCACTGAAGCTTTCTTT.

This rearrangement joins TRBV9 to TRBJ2-1; D is undetermined. Looked up from germline, CDR1 is SGDLS and CDR2 is YYNGEE. V lost 0 bases and J 1 base, leaving 5 bases between the germline ends. The CDR3 runs 14 residues. The CDR3 loop reads CASSVANSYNEQFF. Written as DNA, the CDR3 is TGTGCCAGCAGCGTAGCTAATTCCTACAATGAGCAGTTCTTC. The full variable domain, in which reference TRBV9 and TRBJ2-1 provide the parts outside the CDR3, is DSGVTQTPKHLITATGQRVTLRCSPRSGDLSVYWYQQSLDQGLQFLIQYYNGEERAKGNILERFSAQQFPDLHSELNLSSLELGDSALYFCASSVANSYNEQFFGPGTRLTVL.

The chain couples TRBV28 to TRBJ2-7; D may be TRBD2 (5 bases). The CDR3 length is 13 residues. V was shortened by 6 bases and J by 2 bases, with 11 bases between the two germline ends. The germline V gene encodes CDR1 MDHEN and CDR2 SYDVKM. The CDR3 here is CASSPGKAYEQYF. As DNA, the CDR3 is TGTGCCAGCAGCCCCGGGAAAGCCTACGAGCAGTACTTC.

The chain recombines TRBV7-2 with TRBJ1-4, with 9 bases identical to TRBD1. Per germline, CDR1 SGHTA and CDR2 FQGNSA. The CDR3 runs 14 residues. The V and J ends lost 5 bases and 6 bases, in that order; junction bases with no gene match: 4. CDR3: CASSLGQGHEKLFF. CDR3 DNA sequence: TGTGCCAGCAGCCTCGGACAGGGGCATGAAAAACTGTTTTTT.

Worth noting for this clone: Other DNA sequences within the sample encode an identical CDR3. This chain joins TRBV10-2 and TRBJ1-1; a possible D gene is TRBD1 (5 bases). The V gene's germline CDR1 is WSHSY and CDR2 SAAADI. The CDR3 totals 13 residues. The V gene lost 5 bases and the J gene lost 11 bases, with 18 bases spanning the gap. Written as DNA, the CDR3 is TGCGCCAGCAGTCCGACCCGGGACGCGGGGGCTTTCTTT. Protein: CASSPTRDAGAFF.

The chain couples TRBV5-1 to TRBJ2-1; TRBD2 agrees at 14 bases. The CDR3 totals 16 residues. V gave up 4 bases and J gave up 8 bases; unmatched junction bases: 8. CDR1 and CDR2 from the germline V gene are SGHRS and YFSETQ. This chain's CDR3 is CASSGTTSGRVDEQFF. CDR3 DNA sequence: TGCGCCAGCAGCGGGACGACTAGCGGGAGGGTCGATGAGCAGTTCTTC. Full variable domain (remainder filled in from reference TRBV5-1 and TRBJ2-1): KAGVTQTPRYLIKTRGQQVTLSCSPISGHRSVSWYQQTPGQGLQFLFEYFSETQRNKGNFPGRFSGRQFSNSRSEMNVSTLELGDSALYLCASSGTTSGRVDEQFFGPGTRLTVL.